Presented here are 19 T cell receptor beta chains from one specimen sequenced in a study of immune evolution from preneoplasia to lung adenocarcinoma. Clones were sequenced by immunoSEQ multiplex PCR, and TCRdb holds only the in-frame ones, with some missing. This table holds approximately 8,800 clones, about 78% found once. What was sequenced was FFPE minimally invasive lung adenocarcinoma tissue. Source of these receptors: an older donor with lung adenocarcinoma.

The chain combines TRBV27 with TRBJ2-7; the match to TRBD2 covers 7 bases. Trimming removed 7 bases from V and 3 bases from J; junction bases left unmatched: 6. CDR1 and CDR2 from the germline V gene are MNHEY and SMNVEV (reference sequence). This CDR3 comprises 13 residues. The CDR3 DNA reads as TGTGCCAGCAAGGCTAGCGGATACTACGAGCAGTACTTC. It translates to CASKASGYYEQYF.

CDR3 sequence: CASRIGTGGEKLFF. CDR3 DNA: TGTGCCAGCAGAATCGGGACAGGGGGCGAAAAACTGTTTTTT. This chain joins TRBV21-1 and TRBJ1-4; the D segment call TRBD1 is taken from the table without a DNA check. TRBV21-1 is annotated as a pseudogene. The CDR3 length is 14 residues.

The CDR3 protein is CASSLGQGRADTQYF. The CDR3 DNA sequence: TGTGCCAGCAGCTTGGGACAGGGTAGAGCAGATACGCAGTATTTT. The gene calls are TRBV7-3 and TRBJ2-3; 9 bases agree with TRBD1. Germline assignment: CDR1 SGHTA and CDR2 FQGTGA. The CDR3 has 15 amino acids. V lost 3 bases, J lost 4 bases, and 5 bases stayed unmatched.

This chain uses TRBV5-6 with TRBJ2-1, with no clear D. V lost 4 bases and J 0 bases, leaving 5 bases between the germline ends. Germline V lookup: CDR1 SGHDT, CDR2 YYEEEE. This CDR3 comprises 13 residues. CDR3 DNA sequence: TGTGCCAGCAGCCGGAGCTCCTACAATGAGCAGTTCTTC. Residues: CASSRSSYNEQFF.

This chain connects TRBV11-2 to TRBJ2-5; 8 bases are a match to TRBD2. This CDR3 is built from 15 residues. Germline V CDR1 and CDR2: SGHAT, FQNNGV. The J segment lost 5 bases and the V segment lost 5 bases, leaving 10 bases of the junction unmatched. As DNA, the CDR3 is TGTGCCAGCAGCACCACCGAGCGGGAGTGGGAGACCCAGTACTTC. It specifies CASSTTEREWETQYF.

The chain couples TRBV7-8 to TRBJ2-7; D remains ambiguous. Trimming took off 4 bases at V and 1 base at J, with 8 bases between the two ends. Germline lookup yields CDR1 SGHVS and CDR2 FQNEAQ. The CDR3 length is 13 residues. The CDR3 sequence: CASSSTGSYEQYF. In DNA form, the CDR3 reads TGTGCCAGCAGCTCGACTGGTTCCTACGAGCAGTACTTC.

The V call is TRBV6-5, the J call TRBJ2-7, with D perhaps assigned TRBD1 or TRBD2 (6 bases each). The CDR3 is made up of 15 amino acids. Trimming took off 5 bases at V and 3 bases at J, with 17 bases between the two ends. The germline gives CDR1 MNHEY, CDR2 SVGAGI. The CDR3: CASSTWDSRGYEQYF. The CDR3 coding sequence is TGTGCCAGCAGTACTTGGGACTCCAGGGGCTACGAGCAGTACTTC.

Notes on this clone: Different DNA sequences within this sample yield the same CDR3. The chain carries TRBV29-1 and TRBJ2-7; D unresolved. Germline V gives CDR1 SQVTM, CDR2 ANQGSEA. The CDR3 is 11 residues long. The ends were cut back, 3 bases at V and 4 bases at J, with 7 bases in the middle. CDR3 in amino acids: CSVELGYEQYF. Here the CDR3 DNA reads TGCAGCGTTGAGCTGGGATACGAGCAGTACTTC.

J is TRBJ1-3 and V is TRBV13; D unresolved. V lost 1 base and J 0 bases, leaving 10 bases between the germline ends. This CDR3 has 16 amino acids. CDR1 and CDR2 from the germline V gene are PRHDT and FYEKMQ (reference sequence). CDR3 coding DNA: TGTGCCAGCAGCTTAGTCGTCAGTAACTCTGGAAACACCATATATTTT. Encoded protein: CASSLVVSNSGNTIYF. Full variable domain (missing parts from reference TRBV13 and TRBJ1-3): AAGVIQSPRHLIKEKRETATLKCYPIPRHDTVYWYQQGPGQDPQFLISFYEKMQSDKGSIPDRFSAQQFSDYHSELNMSSLELGDSALYFCASSLVVSNSGNTIYFGEGSWLTVV.

V and J are TRBV4-2 and TRBJ2-1, with TRBD2 matching over 14 bases. This CDR3 region has 18 residues. The germline V gene encodes CDR1 LGHNA and CDR2 YNFKEQ. Trimming at V came to 1 base and at J to 1 base, leaving 3 bases not matched to a gene. The DNA for the CDR3 is TGTGCCAGCAGCCAAGGACTAGCGGGAGGGTTTTCCTACAATGAGCAGTTCTTC. As protein: CASSQGLAGGFSYNEQFF.

The chain employs TRBV7-9 and TRBJ1-2; the D gene is possibly TRBD1 (5 bases). Germline CDR1 is SEHNR and CDR2 is FQNEAQ (reference sequence). The CDR3 has 15 residues. The V end lost 2 bases, the J end lost 2 bases, and 12 bases lay between the germline ends. In DNA form, the CDR3 reads TGTGCCAGCAGCTTAAGGGGAGGAGAAAACTATGGCTACACCTTC. Translated: CASSLRGGENYGYTF. The entire variable domain, with the rest obtained from reference TRBV7-9 and TRBJ1-2, is as follows: DTGVSQNPRHKITKRGQNVTFRCDPISEHNRLYWYRQTLGQGPEFLTYFQNEAQLEKSRLLSDRFSAERPKGSFSTLEIQRTEQGDSAMYLCASSLRGGENYGYTFGSGTRLTVV.

The V call is TRBV4-1, the J call TRBJ1-6; D unresolved. V was clipped by 1 base and J by 0 bases, with 13 bases between them. This CDR3 comprises 18 residues. The V gene's germline CDR1 is MGHRA and CDR2 YSYEKL. CDR3 DNA sequence: TGCGCCAGCAGCCAAGGGCCCATCCAGAGCTCCTATAATTCACCCCTCCACTTT. Amino acid sequence: CASSQGPIQSSYNSPLHF.

This clone has just one count. The genes are TRBV29-1 and TRBJ1-1; TRBD1 agrees at 7 bases. CDR1 and CDR2 (germline): SQVTM, ANQGSEA. Trimming took 2 bases from V and 0 from J; bases not matched to a gene: 9. The CDR3 has 16 residues. Written as DNA, the CDR3 is TGCAGCGTTGAAAGAGAATGGACAGGTGTGAACACTGAAGCTTTCTTT. Translated: CSVEREWTGVNTEAFF.

The chain combines TRBV11-2 with TRBJ1-2; no firm D call. The CDR3 runs 15 residues. The germline gives CDR1 SGHAT, CDR2 FQNNGV. Trimming took 1 base from V and 7 from J, leaving 16 bases between them. CDR3 residues: CASSLAADPRTGYTF. CDR3 nucleotide sequence: TGTGCCAGCAGCTTAGCCGCGGACCCTCGCACTGGCTACACCTTC.

The V gene is TRBV2, the J gene TRBJ1-3; 8 bases fit TRBD1. There are 14 residues in the CDR3. J was trimmed by 2 bases and V by 10 bases; bases with no gene match: 7. Germline CDR1 and CDR2: SNHLY and FYNNEI. CDR3 DNA sequence: TGTGCCACCCGGACAGGGATCACTGGAAACACCATATATTTT. Its translation is CATRTGITGNTIYF.

This clone showed up just a few times. V is TRBV7-3 and J is TRBJ1-1; a weak D match, TRBD1 (5 bases). Trimming took off 2 bases at V and 1 base at J, with 8 bases between the two ends. The CDR3 is 14 amino acids. CDR1 and CDR2 from the germline V gene are SGHTA and FQGTGA. CDR3 protein: CASSLGGPNTEAFF. CDR3 bases: TGTGCCAGCAGCTTAGGGGGACCGAACACTGAAGCTTTCTTT.

V gene TRBV28 combines with J gene TRBJ2-7, with 12 positions matching TRBD2. Germline V gives CDR1 MDHEN, CDR2 SYDVKM. CDR3 size: 16 residues. V lost 6 bases and J lost 9; bases outside the gene matches: 15. The CDR3 here is CASSRTSGILKAWQYF. CDR3 sequence (DNA): TGTGCCAGCAGCAGGACTAGCGGGATTCTTAAGGCGTGGCAGTACTTC.

The J gene is TRBJ2-1, the V gene TRBV18, with D possibly being TRBD1 or TRBD2 (5 bases each). From germline, CDR1 is KGHSH and CDR2 LQKENI. Trimming pared 1 base from V and 6 bases from J, leaving 10 bases between. This CDR3 contains 14 residues. CDR3 protein: CASSPLLGGNEQFF. CDR3 bases: TGTGCCAGCTCACCACTTCTTGGGGGCAATGAGCAGTTCTTC.

V and J are TRBV6-1 and TRBJ2-7; 8 nucleotides line up with TRBD1. The V gene's germline CDR1 is MNHNS and CDR2 SASEGT. The V gene end was trimmed by 1 base and the J gene end by 3 bases; junction bases not matched to a gene: 2. The CDR3 runs to 14 residues. This CDR3 reads CASSEGTGRYEQYF. As DNA, the CDR3 is TGTGCCAGCAGTGAAGGGACAGGGCGCTACGAGCAGTACTTC.